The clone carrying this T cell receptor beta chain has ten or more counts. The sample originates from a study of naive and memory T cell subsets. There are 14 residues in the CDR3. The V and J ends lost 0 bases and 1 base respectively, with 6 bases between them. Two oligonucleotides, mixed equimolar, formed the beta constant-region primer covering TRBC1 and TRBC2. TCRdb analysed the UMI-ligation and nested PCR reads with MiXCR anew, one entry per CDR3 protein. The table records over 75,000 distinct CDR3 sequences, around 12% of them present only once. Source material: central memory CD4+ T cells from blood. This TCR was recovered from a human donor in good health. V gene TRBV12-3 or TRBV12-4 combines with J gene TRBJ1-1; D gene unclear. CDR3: CASSLAATNTEAFF. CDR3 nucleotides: TGTGCCAGCAGTTTAGCCGCAACGAACACTGAAGCTTTCTTT.